Listed below are T cell receptor beta chains from one sample, sequenced in a study of T cell changes during pregnancy in multiple sclerosis. Some clones are missing from TCRdb's copy, which holds only in-frame ones; the method was immunoSEQ multiplex PCR. There are fewer than 95,000 clones in the sample; 90% to 95% occur only once, and about 2% lies in the top ten. The sample here was peripheral blood, taken in the third trimester of pregnancy. The receptors come from a female donor with multiple sclerosis, enrolled in a pregnancy study. The CDR3 runs from the conserved cysteine through the conserved F or W. Not all rows give a size; the values are once, few, many and, for expanded clones, a class.

j_call | v_call | clone_size | cdr3_aa
TRBJ1-5 | TRBV6-6 | - | CASSYSTIGGNQPQHF
TRBJ2-7 | TRBV5-1 | - | CASSLGLAGGFSYEQYF
TRBJ2-2 | TRBV10-3 | - | CAITEGLNTGELFF
TRBJ1-1 | TRBV29-1 | - | CSVVRRRNTEAFF
TRBJ1-2 | TRBV7-2 | once | CASSLWEGLDTF
TRBJ1-2 | TRBV28 | - | CASSLGAAGYTF
TRBJ2-7 | TRBV9 | once | CASSVALGEQYF
TRBJ2-3 | TRBV2 | - | CASRLTGVSTDTQYF
TRBJ2-7 | TRBV30 | - | CAWSAGIPRVYEQYF
TRBJ2-5 | TRBV19 | - | CASSKTSMEETQYF
TRBJ2-7 | TRBV4-3 | - | CASSRGLASSYEQYF
TRBJ2-1 | TRBV6-5 | - | CASSDPGTSYEQFF
TRBJ1-1 | TRBV5-4 | once | CASSSSGWTEAFF
TRBJ2-7 | TRBV20-1 | - | CSAGTPYEQYF
TRBJ1-1 | TRBV6-6 | once | CASSHRDNEAFF
TRBJ2-1 | TRBV9 | - | CASRAEAGLAGDLEQFF
TRBJ1-1 | TRBV29-1 | - | CSVPGSQQGLGTEAFF
TRBJ1-2 | TRBV27 | - | CASASPRGLHQSYGYTF
TRBJ1-2 | TRBV10-3 | - | CATETGNYGYTF
TRBJ2-3 | TRBV6-4 | - | CASRGGRSDTQYF
TRBJ1-2 | TRBV7-9 | - | CASSLPGQYYGYTF
TRBJ2-1 | TRBV9 | - | CASSVARDRVYNEQFF
TRBJ2-7 | TRBV5-1 | - | CASSLVAGGGYEQYF
TRBJ2-1 | TRBV7-3 | - | CASSRLAGGPSSSYNEQFF
TRBJ1-1 | TRBV7-9 | - | CASSSGQGVVTEAFF
TRBJ2-7 | TRBV5-6 | few | CASSLVLGQGAQEQYF
TRBJ2-5 | TRBV18 | - | CASSPLSRETQYF
TRBJ1-1 | TRBV2 | - | CASIIWDRGQKSNTEAFF
TRBJ2-2 | TRBV28 | - | CASSSDRGQGTGELFF
TRBJ2-1 | TRBV29-1 | - | CSVETRGSYNEQFF
TRBJ1-2 | TRBV28 | - | CASSSSQGAKARSYGYTF
TRBJ2-5 | TRBV2 | - | CASSGRGQETQYF
TRBJ2-1 | TRBV5-4 | once | CASSTLAGAPHNEQFF
TRBJ2-2 | TRBV5-4 | - | CASSLGTGEGRELFF
TRBJ1-4 | TRBV29-1 | - | CSVTGWDGEKLFF
TRBJ2-1 | TRBV5-1 | - | CASSKGLADSYNEQFF
TRBJ2-1 | TRBV6-5 | once | CASTNAGTSSDEQFF
TRBJ2-1 | TRBV29-1 | - | CSVVLTSYNEQFF
TRBJ2-5 | TRBV10-3 | once | CAIHSGRTQYF
TRBJ2-7 | TRBV13 | - | CASSLSGRNGEQYF
TRBJ2-7 | TRBV6-4 | - | CASSDGWERIDNYEQYF
TRBJ2-7 | TRBV9 | - | CASSTTSGSVYEQYF
TRBJ2-6 | TRBV19 | - | CASSIDRGRVGANVLTF
TRBJ2-1 | TRBV6-5 | - | CASSYESSPYNEQFF
TRBJ2-3 | TRBV15 | - | CATSGRDRNTDTQYF
TRBJ2-2 | TRBV7-3 | - | CASSSRAGANTGELFF
TRBJ2-7 | TRBV5-1 | - | CASSLGQGAYEQYF
TRBJ1-2 | TRBV6-5 | - | CASSYGQGMGFGGYTF
TRBJ2-1 | TRBV4-2 | - | CASSQESGTRFLQFF
TRBJ1-4 | TRBV6-5 | - | CASSRGEKLFF
TRBJ1-3 | TRBV18 | - | CASARKTGDHGNTIYF
TRBJ2-1 | TRBV6-5 | once | CASSYGENNEQFF
TRBJ2-1 | TRBV5-1 | once | CASSLVLGQRMNEQFF
TRBJ1-2 | TRBV28 | - | CASSDSFYGYTF
TRBJ2-1 | TRBV2 | - | CASSASRGRPYNEQFF
TRBJ1-5 | TRBV21-1 | - | CASSKLREHNQPQHF
TRBJ2-1 | TRBV7-8 | - | CASSLSEGQGGHEQFF